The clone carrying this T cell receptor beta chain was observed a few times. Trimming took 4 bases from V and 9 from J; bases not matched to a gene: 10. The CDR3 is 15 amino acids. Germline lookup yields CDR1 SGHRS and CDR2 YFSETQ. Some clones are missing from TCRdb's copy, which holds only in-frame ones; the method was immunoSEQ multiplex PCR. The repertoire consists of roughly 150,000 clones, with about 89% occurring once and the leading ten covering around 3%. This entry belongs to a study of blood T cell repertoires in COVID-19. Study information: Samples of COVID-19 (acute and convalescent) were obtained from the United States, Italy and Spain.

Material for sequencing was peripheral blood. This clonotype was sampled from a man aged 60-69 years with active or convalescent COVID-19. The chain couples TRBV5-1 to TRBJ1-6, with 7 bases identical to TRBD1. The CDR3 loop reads CASSPRDSGLSPLHF. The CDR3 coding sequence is TGCGCCAGCAGCCCCCGGGACAGCGGACTTTCACCCCTCCACTTT.